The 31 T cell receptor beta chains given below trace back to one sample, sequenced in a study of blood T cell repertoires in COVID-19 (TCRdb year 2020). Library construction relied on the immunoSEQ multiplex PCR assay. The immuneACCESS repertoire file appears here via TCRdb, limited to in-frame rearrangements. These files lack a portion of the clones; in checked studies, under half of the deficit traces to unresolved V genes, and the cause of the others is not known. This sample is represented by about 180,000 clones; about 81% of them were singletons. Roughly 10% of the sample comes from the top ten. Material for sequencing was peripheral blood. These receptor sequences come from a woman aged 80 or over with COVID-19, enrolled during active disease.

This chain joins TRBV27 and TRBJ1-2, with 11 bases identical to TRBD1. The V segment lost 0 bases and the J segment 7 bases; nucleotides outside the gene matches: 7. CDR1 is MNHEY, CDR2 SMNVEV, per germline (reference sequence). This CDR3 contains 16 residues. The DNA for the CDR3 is TGTGCCAGCAGTTTATCCCCGGGACAGGGGGGGGGTGGCTACACCTTC. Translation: CASSLSPGQGGGGYTF.

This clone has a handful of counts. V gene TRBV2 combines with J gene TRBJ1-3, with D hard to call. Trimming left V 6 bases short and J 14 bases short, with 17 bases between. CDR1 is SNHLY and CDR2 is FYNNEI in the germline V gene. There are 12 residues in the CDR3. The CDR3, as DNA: TGTGCCAGCAGCCCCGACTCCTTTACCCTATATTTT. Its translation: CASSPDSFTLYF. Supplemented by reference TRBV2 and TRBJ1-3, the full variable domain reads EPEVTQTPSHQVTQMGQEVILRCVPISNHLYFYWYRQILGQKVEFLVSFYNNEISEKSEIFDDQFSVERPDGSNFTLKIRSTKLEDSAMYFCASSPDSFTLYFGEGSWLTVV.

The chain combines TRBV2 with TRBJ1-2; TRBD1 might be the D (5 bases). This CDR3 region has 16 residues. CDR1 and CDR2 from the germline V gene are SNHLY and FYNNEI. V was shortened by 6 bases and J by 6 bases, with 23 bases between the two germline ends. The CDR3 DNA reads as TGTGCCAGCAGCGAAATTGGGGGAGGGTATAGGAATGGCTACACCTTC. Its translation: CASSEIGGGYRNGYTF.

The CDR3 reads CASRSTGSYNEQFF. DNA for the CDR3: TGTGCCAGCAGGTCGACAGGCTCCTACAATGAGCAGTTCTTC. The genes are TRBV6-5 and TRBJ2-1; tentative D call: TRBD1 (6 bases). The V gene's germline CDR1 is MNHEY and CDR2 SVGAGI. This CDR3 has 14 residues. With 6 bases removed from V and 0 bases from J, the gap between germline ends came to 9 bases.

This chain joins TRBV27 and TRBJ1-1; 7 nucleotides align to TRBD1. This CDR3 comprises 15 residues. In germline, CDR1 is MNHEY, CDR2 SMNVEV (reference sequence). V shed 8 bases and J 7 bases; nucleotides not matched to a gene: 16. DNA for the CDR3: TGTGCCAGCTCACAAAGGACAGGTCTCCCCAGTGAAGCTTTCTTT. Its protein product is CASSQRTGLPSEAFF.

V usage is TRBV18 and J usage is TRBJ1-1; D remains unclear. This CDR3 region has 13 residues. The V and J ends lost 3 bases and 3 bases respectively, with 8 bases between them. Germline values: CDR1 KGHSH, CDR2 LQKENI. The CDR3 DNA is TGTGCCAGCTCACCGGAGGCGGACACTGAAGCTTTCTTT. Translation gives CASSPEADTEAFF.

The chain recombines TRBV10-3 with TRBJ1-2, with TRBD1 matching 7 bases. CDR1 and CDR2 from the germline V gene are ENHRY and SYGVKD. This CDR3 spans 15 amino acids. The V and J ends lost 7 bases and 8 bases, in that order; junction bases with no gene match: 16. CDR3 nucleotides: TGTGCCATCAAAGGAGCCGGGACAGCAACGTTAGGCTACACCTTC. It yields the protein CAIKGAGTATLGYTF.

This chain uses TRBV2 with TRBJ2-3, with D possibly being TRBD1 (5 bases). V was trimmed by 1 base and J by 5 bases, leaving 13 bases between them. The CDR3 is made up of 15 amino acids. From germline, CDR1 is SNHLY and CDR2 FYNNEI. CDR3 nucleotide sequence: TGTGCCAGCAGTGAAGGCGTATGGGGCTTAGATACGCAGTATTTT. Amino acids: CASSEGVWGLDTQYF.

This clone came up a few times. CDR3 loop: CASNLVRSGELFF. CDR3 nucleotides: TGTGCCAGTAACCTCGTGAGGTCCGGGGAGCTGTTTTTT. The chain joins TRBV19 to TRBJ2-2; D is uncertain. Trimming removed 7 bases from V and 6 bases from J, with 12 bases in between. Germline V gene lookup returns CDR1 LNHDA and CDR2 SQIVND (reference sequence). The CDR3 has 13 residues.

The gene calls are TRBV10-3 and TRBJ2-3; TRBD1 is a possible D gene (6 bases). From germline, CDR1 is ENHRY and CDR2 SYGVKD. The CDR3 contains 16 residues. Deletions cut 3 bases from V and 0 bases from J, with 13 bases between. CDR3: CAISEPGHASTDTQYF. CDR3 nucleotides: TGTGCCATCAGTGAACCGGGACACGCTAGCACAGATACGCAGTATTTT.

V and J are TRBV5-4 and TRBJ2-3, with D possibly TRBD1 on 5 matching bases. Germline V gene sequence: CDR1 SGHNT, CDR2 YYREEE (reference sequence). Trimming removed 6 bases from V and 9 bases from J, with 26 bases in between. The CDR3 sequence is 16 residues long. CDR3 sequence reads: CASTLGAGALLDTQYF. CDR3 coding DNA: TGTGCCAGCACCCTTGGGGCCGGAGCTCTTTTAGACACGCAGTATTTT.

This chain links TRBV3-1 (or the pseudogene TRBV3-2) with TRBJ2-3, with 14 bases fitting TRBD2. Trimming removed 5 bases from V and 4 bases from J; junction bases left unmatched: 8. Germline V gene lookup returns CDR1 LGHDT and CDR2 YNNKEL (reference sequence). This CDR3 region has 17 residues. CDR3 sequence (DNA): TGTGCCAGCAGCTTACGACTAGCGGGAGGGCAGGCAGATACGCAGTATTTT. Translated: CASSLRLAGGQADTQYF.

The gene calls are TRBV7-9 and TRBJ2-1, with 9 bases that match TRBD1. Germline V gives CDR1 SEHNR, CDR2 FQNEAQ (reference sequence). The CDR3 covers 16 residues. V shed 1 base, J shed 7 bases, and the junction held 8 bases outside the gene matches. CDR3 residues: CASSLVYRTGENEQFF. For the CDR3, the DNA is TGTGCCAGCAGCTTAGTTTATAGGACAGGGGAGAATGAGCAGTTCTTC. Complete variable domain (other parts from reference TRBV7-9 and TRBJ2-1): DTGVSQNPRHKITKRGQNVTFRCDPISEHNRLYWYRQTLGQGPEFLTYFQNEAQLEKSRLLSDRFSAERPKGSFSTLEIQRTEQGDSAMYLCASSLVYRTGENEQFFGPGTRLTVL.

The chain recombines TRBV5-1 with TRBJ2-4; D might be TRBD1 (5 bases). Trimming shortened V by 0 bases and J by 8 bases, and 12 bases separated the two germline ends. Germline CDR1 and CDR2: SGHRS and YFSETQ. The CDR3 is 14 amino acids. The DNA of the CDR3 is TGCGCCAGCAGCTTGGCCGGCAGGGCAGACATTCAGTACTTC. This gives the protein CASSLAGRADIQYF.

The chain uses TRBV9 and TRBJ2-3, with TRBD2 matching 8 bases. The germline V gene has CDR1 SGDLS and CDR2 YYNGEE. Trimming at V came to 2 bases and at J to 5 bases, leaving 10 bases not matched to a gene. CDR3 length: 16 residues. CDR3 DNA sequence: TGTGCCAGCAGCGTTGCGGGAGGATATGGTAGAGATACGCAGTATTTT. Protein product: CASSVAGGYGRDTQYF.

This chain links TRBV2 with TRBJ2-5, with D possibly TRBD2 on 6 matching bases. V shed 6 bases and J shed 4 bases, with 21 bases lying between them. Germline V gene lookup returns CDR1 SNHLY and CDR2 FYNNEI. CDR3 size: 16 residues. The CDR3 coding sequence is TGTGCCAGCAGCATACAAACGGGGGTCGTAGGAGAGACCCAGTACTTC. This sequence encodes CASSIQTGVVGETQYF.

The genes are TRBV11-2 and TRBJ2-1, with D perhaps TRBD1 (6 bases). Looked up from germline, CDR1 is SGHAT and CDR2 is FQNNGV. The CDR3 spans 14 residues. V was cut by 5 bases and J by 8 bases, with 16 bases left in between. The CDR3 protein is CASSVTRGSDEQFF. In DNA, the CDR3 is TGTGCCAGCAGCGTAACCAGGGGAAGCGATGAGCAGTTCTTC.

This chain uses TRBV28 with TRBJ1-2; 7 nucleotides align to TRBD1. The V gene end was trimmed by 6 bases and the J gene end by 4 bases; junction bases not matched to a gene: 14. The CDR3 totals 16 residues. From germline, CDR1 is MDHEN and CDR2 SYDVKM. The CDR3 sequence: CASSNGGTGASYGYTF. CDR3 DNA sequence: TGTGCCAGCAGCAATGGGGGCACAGGGGCCTCCTATGGCTACACCTTC.

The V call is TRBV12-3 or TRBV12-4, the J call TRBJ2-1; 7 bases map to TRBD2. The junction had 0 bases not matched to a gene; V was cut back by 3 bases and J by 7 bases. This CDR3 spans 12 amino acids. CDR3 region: CASSLRGNEQFF. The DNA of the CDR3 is TGTGCCAGCAGTTTGCGGGGGAATGAGCAGTTCTTC.

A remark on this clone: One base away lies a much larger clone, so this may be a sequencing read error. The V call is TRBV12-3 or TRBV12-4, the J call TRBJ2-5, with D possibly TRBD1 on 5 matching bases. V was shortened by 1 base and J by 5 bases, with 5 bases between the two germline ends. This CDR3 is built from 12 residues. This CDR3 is CASSLEGETQYF. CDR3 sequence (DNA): TGTGCCAGCAGTTTAGAGGGGGAGACCCAGTACTTC.

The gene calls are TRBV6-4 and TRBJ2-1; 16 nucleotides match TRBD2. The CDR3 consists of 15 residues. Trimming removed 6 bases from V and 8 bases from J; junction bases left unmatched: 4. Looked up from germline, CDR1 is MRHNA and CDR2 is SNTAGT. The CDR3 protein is CASRGLAGGRDEQFF. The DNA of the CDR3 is TGTGCCAGCAGGGGACTAGCGGGGGGGCGCGATGAGCAGTTCTTC.

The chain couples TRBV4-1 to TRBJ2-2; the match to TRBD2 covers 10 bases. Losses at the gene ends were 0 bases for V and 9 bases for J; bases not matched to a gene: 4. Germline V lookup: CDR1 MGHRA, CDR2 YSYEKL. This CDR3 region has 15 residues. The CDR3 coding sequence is TGCGCCAGCAGCCAAGATTCTAGCGGGAGCTGGGAGCTGTTTTTT. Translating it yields CASSQDSSGSWELFF.

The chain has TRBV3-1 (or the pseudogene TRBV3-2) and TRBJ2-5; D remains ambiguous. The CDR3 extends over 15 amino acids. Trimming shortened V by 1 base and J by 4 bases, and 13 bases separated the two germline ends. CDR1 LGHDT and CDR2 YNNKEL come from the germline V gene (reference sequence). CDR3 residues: CASSQVGYRGETQYF. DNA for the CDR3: TGTGCCAGCAGCCAAGTTGGGTATCGCGGAGAGACCCAGTACTTC.

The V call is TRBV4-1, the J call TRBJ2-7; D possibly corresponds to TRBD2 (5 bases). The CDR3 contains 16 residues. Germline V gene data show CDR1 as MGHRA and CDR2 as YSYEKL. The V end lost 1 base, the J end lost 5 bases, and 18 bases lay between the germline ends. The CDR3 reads CASSQVKSGNGNEQYF. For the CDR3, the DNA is TGCGCCAGCAGCCAAGTTAAAAGCGGAAATGGGAACGAGCAGTACTTC.

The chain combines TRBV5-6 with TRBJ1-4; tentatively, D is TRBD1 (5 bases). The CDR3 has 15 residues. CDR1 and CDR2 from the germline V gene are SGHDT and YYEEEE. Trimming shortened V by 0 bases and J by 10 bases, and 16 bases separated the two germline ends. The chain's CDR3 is CASSLDGQGAGKLFF. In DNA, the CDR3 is TGTGCCAGCAGCTTGGATGGGCAGGGTGCCGGAAAACTGTTTTTT.

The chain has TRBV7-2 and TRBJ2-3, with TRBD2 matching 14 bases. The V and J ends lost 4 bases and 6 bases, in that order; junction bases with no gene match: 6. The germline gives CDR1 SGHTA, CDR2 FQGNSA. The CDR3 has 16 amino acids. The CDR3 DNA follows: TGTGCCAGCAGCTCGGGACTAGCGGGAGCAGGGGATACGCAGTATTTT. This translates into CASSSGLAGAGDTQYF.

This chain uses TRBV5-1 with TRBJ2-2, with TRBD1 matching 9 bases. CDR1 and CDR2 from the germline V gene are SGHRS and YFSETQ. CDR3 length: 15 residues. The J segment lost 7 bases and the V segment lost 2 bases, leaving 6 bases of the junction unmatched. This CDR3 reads CASSLQGARVGELFF. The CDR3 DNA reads TGCGCCAGCAGCTTACAGGGGGCGCGGGTCGGGGAGCTGTTTTTT. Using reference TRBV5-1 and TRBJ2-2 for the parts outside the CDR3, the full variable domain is KAGVTQTPRYLIKTRGQQVTLSCSPISGHRSVSWYQQTPGQGLQFLFEYFSETQRNKGNFPGRFSGRQFSNSRSEMNVSTLELGDSALYLCASSLQGARVGELFFGEGSRLTVL.

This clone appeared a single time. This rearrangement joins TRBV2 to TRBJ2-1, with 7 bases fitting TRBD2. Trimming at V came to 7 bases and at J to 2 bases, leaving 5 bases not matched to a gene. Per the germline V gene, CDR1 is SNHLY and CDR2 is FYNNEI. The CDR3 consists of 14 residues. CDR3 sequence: CASMRLAAYNEQFF. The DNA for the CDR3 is TGTGCCAGCATGAGGCTAGCGGCCTACAATGAGCAGTTCTTC.

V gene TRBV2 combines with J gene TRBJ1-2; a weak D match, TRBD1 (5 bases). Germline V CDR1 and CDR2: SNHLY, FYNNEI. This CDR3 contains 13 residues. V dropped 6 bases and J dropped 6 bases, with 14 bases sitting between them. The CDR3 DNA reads TGTGCCAGCAGGGGGGACTTGGCCCATGGCTACACCTTC. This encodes CASRGDLAHGYTF.

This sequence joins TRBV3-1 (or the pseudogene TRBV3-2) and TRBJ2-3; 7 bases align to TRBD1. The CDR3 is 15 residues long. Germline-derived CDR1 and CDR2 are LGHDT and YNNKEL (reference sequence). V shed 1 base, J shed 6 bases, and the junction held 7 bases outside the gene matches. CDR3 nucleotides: TGTGCCAGCAGCCAAGGCCCGGACAGGACGGATACGCAGTATTTT. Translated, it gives CASSQGPDRTDTQYF.

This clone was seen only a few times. The CDR3 nucleotides are TGTGCCACCAGTGGTAGCGGGGCAAATGAGCAGTTCTTC. Translating gives CATSGSGANEQFF. This chain uses TRBV15 with TRBJ2-1; 8 bases match TRBD2. In germline, CDR1 is LNHNV, CDR2 YYDKDF (reference sequence). After removal of 6 bases from V and 7 bases from J, the junction contained 5 bases not matched to a gene. The CDR3 contains 13 residues.